This is a list of T cell receptor beta chains from one sample in a study of shared clonotypes between healthy human individuals. Profiling relied on immunoSEQ multiplex PCR, and the TCRdb table lists in-frame clones only, not all of them. The sample yields a few million clones, 90% to 95% seen once. Sequencing was carried out using naive CD4+ T cells sorted from blood. Receptors were obtained from a man aged 18 to 30 in good health. Each CDR3 is given with its conserved first and last residue. D genes are given only for firm matches. The size entry is marked missing in some rows and otherwise reads once, few, many or a size class.

J	D	V	size	CDR3	DNA
TRBJ2-5	-	TRBV15	-	CATSRAGRPQETQYF	TGTGCCACCAGCAGAGCCGGGAGACCGCAAGAGACCCAGTACTTC
TRBJ2-7	TRBD2	TRBV7-9	-	CASSLGLAGDRSYEQYF	TGTGCCAGCAGCCTCGGACTAGCGGGAGATCGCTCCTACGAGCAGTACTTC
TRBJ2-7	-	TRBV4-3	-	CASSQNTAGPQYF	TGCGCCAGCAGCCAAAATACCGCGGGGCCGCAGTACTTC
TRBJ2-1	TRBD1	TRBV7-9	once	CASSRTGATLNEQFF	TGTGCCAGCAGCAGGACAGGGGCTACTCTGAATGAGCAGTTCTTC
TRBJ2-7	TRBD1	TRBV6-6	-	CASAYPGTGSYEQYF	TGTGCCAGCGCCTACCCAGGGACAGGCTCCTACGAGCAGTACTTC
TRBJ2-7	-	TRBV19	once	CASSIVPGPPYEQYF	TGTGCCAGTAGTATAGTGCCGGGACCCCCCTACGAGCAGTACTTC
TRBJ1-5	-	TRBV7-9	-	CASSLVENQPQHF	TGTGCCAGCAGCTTAGTGGAGAATCAGCCCCAGCATTTT
TRBJ2-1	-	TRBV5-1	-	CASSLGTKRDYNEQFF	TGCGCCAGCAGCTTGGGGACAAAAAGGGACTACAATGAGCAGTTCTTC
TRBJ2-5	-	TRBV7-2	-	CASSLGSSGALGETQYF	TGTGCCAGCAGCTTAGGGAGTTCGGGGGCGCTGGGAGAGACCCAGTACTTC
TRBJ2-7	TRBD2	TRBV18	-	CASSPTSGSGEQYF	TGTGCCAGCTCACCAACTAGCGGGAGTGGAGAGCAGTACTTC
TRBJ2-1	-	TRBV2	-	CASSDPPPAVDEQFF	TGTGCCAGCAGTGATCCCCCCCCAGCGGTAGATGAGCAGTTCTTC
TRBJ2-3	-	TRBV5-1	-	CASSLPGADTQYF	TGCGCCAGCAGCCTCCCTGGGGCAGATACGCAGTATTTT
TRBJ2-5	TRBD2	TRBV25-1	-	CASSESTSGRETQYF	TGTGCCAGCAGTGAATCGACTAGCGGGAGGGAGACCCAGTACTTC
TRBJ1-2	TRBD1	TRBV9	-	CASTGADWGYTF	TGTGCCAGTACAGGGGCGGATTGGGGCTACACCTTC
TRBJ2-3	-	TRBV7-2	-	CASSSLWEPTDTQYF	TGTGCCAGCAGCTCGTTGTGGGAACCCACAGATACGCAGTATTTT
TRBJ1-5	TRBD1	TRBV16	once	CASSLGGPDQPQHF	TGTGCCAGCAGCCTAGGGGGCCCCGATCAGCCCCAGCATTTT
TRBJ2-7	-	TRBV18	-	CASSQGQRTYEQYF	TGTGCCAGCTCACAGGGACAAAGAACCTACGAGCAGTACTTC
TRBJ2-6	-	TRBV6-4	-	CASSDQGTGANVLTF	TGTGCCAGCAGTGATCAGGGGACCGGGGCCAACGTCCTGACTTTC
TRBJ2-7	TRBD1	TRBV6-6	-	CASSYSWDRVTYEQYF	TGTGCCAGCAGTTACTCATGGGACAGGGTTACCTACGAGCAGTACTTC
TRBJ2-3	TRBD2	TRBV11-3	-	CASSYTRTSGAPDTQYF	TGTGCCAGCAGCTACACCAGGACTAGCGGGGCGCCAGATACGCAGTATTTT
TRBJ2-5	-	TRBV30	-	CAWSNQETQYF	TGTGCCTGGAGCAACCAAGAGACCCAGTACTTC
TRBJ1-1	TRBD1	TRBV28	-	CASSSGQGNTEAFF	TGTGCCAGCAGTTCCGGACAGGGGAACACTGAAGCTTTCTTT
TRBJ2-7	TRBD2	TRBV2	-	CASSQGGTLYEQYF	TGTGCCAGCAGCCAGGGAGGGACTCTCTACGAGCAGTACTTC
TRBJ2-3	-	TRBV27	-	CASWARDTQYF	TGTGCCAGTTGGGCTAGGGATACGCAGTATTTT
TRBJ1-2	-	TRBV10-3	-	CAISESETGSYTF	TGTGCCATCAGTGAGTCAGAGACGGGAAGCTACACCTTC
TRBJ1-5	-	TRBV19	-	CASYPGRWDYSNQPQHF	TGTGCCAGTTATCCCGGGAGATGGGACTATAGCAATCAGCCCCAGCATTTT
TRBJ2-3	TRBD2	TRBV9	-	CASSAGLGGGLVVQYF	TGTGCCAGCAGCGCGGGGCTAGGCGGGGGGTTGGTTGTGCAGTATTTT
TRBJ2-2	-	TRBV29-1	-	CSVDRANTGELFF	TGCAGCGTTGACAGAGCGAACACCGGGGAGCTGTTTTTT
TRBJ1-2	-	TRBV6-1	-	CARQEDGNYGYTF	TGTGCCAGGCAAGAGGACGGAAACTATGGCTACACCTTC
TRBJ2-2	TRBD2	TRBV10-3	-	CAISESSSSGRWDTGELFF	TGTGCCATCAGTGAGTCATCGTCGAGCGGGAGGTGGGACACCGGGGAGCTGTTTTTT
TRBJ1-1	-	TRBV18	few	CASSAYEGVNTEAFF	TGTGCCAGCTCAGCATACGAAGGGGTGAACACTGAAGCTTTCTTT
TRBJ2-7	TRBD1	TRBV6-5	-	CASSFPGQSYEQYF	TGTGCCAGCAGTTTCCCGGGACAGTCCTACGAGCAGTACTTC
TRBJ1-5	-	TRBV11-2	-	CASSLAPDQPQHF	TGTGCCAGCAGCTTAGCCCCAGATCAGCCCCAGCATTTT
TRBJ2-2	-	TRBV6-4	-	CASRGPNTGELFF	TGTGCCAGCCGGGGGCCGAACACCGGGGAGCTGTTTTTT
TRBJ2-7	TRBD2	TRBV9	-	CASSSAGGARSYEQYF	TGTGCCAGCTCCTCCGCGGGGGGGGCGCGGTCCTACGAGCAGTACTTC
TRBJ2-2	TRBD2	TRBV27	-	CASKWGTSGNTGELFF	TGTGCCAGTAAATGGGGGACTAGCGGGAACACCGGGGAGCTGTTTTTT
TRBJ1-2	-	TRBV5-4	few	CASSLAPAGIYGYTF	TGTGCCAGCAGCTTGGCGCCGGCAGGGATCTATGGCTACACCTTC
TRBJ1-4	-	TRBV5-1	-	CASSLYTGFANEKLFF	TGCGCCAGCAGCTTGTACACAGGTTTCGCTAATGAAAAACTGTTTTTT
TRBJ2-5	TRBD1	TRBV30	-	CAWKGQGWETQYF	TGTGCCTGGAAGGGACAGGGGTGGGAGACCCAGTACTTC
TRBJ1-1	-	TRBV27	-	CASSFRRAASEAFF	TGTGCCAGCAGTTTTCGCCGGGCGGCGTCTGAAGCTTTCTTT
TRBJ1-3	-	TRBV11-2	-	CASSFTEGTGNTIYF	TGTGCCAGCAGCTTTACGGAGGGAACTGGAAACACCATATATTTT
TRBJ1-4	TRBD1	TRBV5-1	-	CASRGTDLATNEKLFF	TGCGCCAGCCGAGGGACAGACCTCGCAACTAATGAAAAACTGTTTTTT
TRBJ2-3	TRBD2	TRBV5-1	-	CASRLGLAGEDTQYF	TGCGCCAGCAGATTAGGTCTAGCGGGGGAAGATACGCAGTATTTT
TRBJ2-7	TRBD1	TRBV5-6	-	CASSQQGTDNEQYF	TGTGCCAGCAGCCAACAGGGGACGGACAACGAGCAGTACTTC
TRBJ1-5	TRBD1	TRBV5-5	-	CASSFWGTGRNQPQHF	TGTGCCAGCAGCTTTTGGGGGACAGGGCGAAATCAGCCCCAGCATTTT
TRBJ2-3	TRBD2	TRBV27	-	CASSLNSGGARQYF	TGTGCCAGCAGTTTAAATAGCGGGGGGGCTAGGCAGTATTTT
TRBJ2-3	TRBD2	TRBV4-1	-	CASSLTSGRMKDTQYF	TGCGCCAGCAGCCTGACCAGCGGGAGGATGAAAGATACGCAGTATTTT
TRBJ2-2	-	TRBV6-1	-	CASSEVPGLNTGELFF	TGTGCCAGCAGTGAAGTCCCAGGGCTGAACACCGGGGAGCTGTTTTTT
TRBJ2-7	-	TRBV19	-	CASSIVAGGYEQYF	TGTGCCAGTAGTATAGTAGCTGGGGGATACGAGCAGTACTTC
TRBJ1-4	-	TRBV19	-	CASGLGGITNEKLFF	TGTGCCAGCGGCCTTGGGGGGATAACTAATGAAAAACTGTTTTTT
TRBJ1-4	-	TRBV4-1	-	CASSQGAVVNEKLFF	TGCGCCAGCAGCCAAGGTGCAGTAGTAAATGAAAAACTGTTTTTT
TRBJ1-6	TRBD1	TRBV30	-	CAWTSQGASYNSPLHF	TGTGCCTGGACCTCCCAGGGGGCATCCTATAATTCACCCCTCCACTTT
TRBJ1-1	-	TRBV18	-	CASSPPTVVNTEAFF	TGTGCCAGCTCACCACCCACGGTTGTGAACACTGAAGCTTTCTTT
TRBJ2-7	-	TRBV14	-	CASSQGFRGSYEQYF	TGTGCCAGCAGCCAAGGGTTTAGGGGCTCCTACGAGCAGTACTTC
TRBJ2-5	TRBD2	TRBV10-1	-	CASSESLAGGQETQYF	TGCGCCAGCAGTGAGTCCCTAGCGGGGGGGCAAGAGACCCAGTACTTC
TRBJ2-5	-	TRBV5-4	-	CASSLVDTQETQYF	TGTGCCAGCAGCTTGGTTGACACCCAAGAGACCCAGTACTTC
TRBJ2-5	TRBD1	TRBV5-1	-	CASSLGTGSFETQYF	TGCGCCAGCAGCTTGGGGACAGGGAGTTTCGAGACCCAGTACTTC
TRBJ2-5	-	TRBV4-1	-	CASSKVIRETQYF	TGCGCCAGCAGCAAGGTAATCCGGGAGACCCAGTACTTC
TRBJ2-7	-	TRBV14	-	CASSQVPGSSYEQYF	TGTGCCAGCAGCCAAGTTCCGGGATCCTCCTACGAGCAGTACTTC
TRBJ2-5	-	TRBV6-1	-	CASSDSSRGETQYF	TGTGCCAGCAGTGATTCGTCGAGGGGAGAGACCCAGTACTTC